The 7 T cell receptor beta chains given below trace back to one sample, sequenced in a study of T cell repertoires in ileal Crohn's disease. The table came from immunoSEQ multiplex PCR; TCRdb's copy has only in-frame clones and leaves some out. Seen here are roughly 2,000 clones, more than 75% observed once, and the top ten hold roughly 6%. The specimen was ileal tissue. The receptors stem from an adult with Crohn's disease.

V gene TRBV7-3 combines with J gene TRBJ1-1, with 8 bases aligning to TRBD1. This CDR3 has 13 amino acids. The V and J ends lost 3 bases and 3 bases, in that order; junction bases with no gene match: 0. Germline assignment: CDR1 SGHTA and CDR2 FQGTGA. The CDR3 DNA reads TGTGCCAGCAGCTTGACAGGGGACACTGAAGCTTTCTTT. It is translated as CASSLTGDTEAFF.

The chain links TRBV27 to TRBJ1-1; TRBD1 agrees at 10 bases. CDR3 length: 15 residues. The J segment lost 2 bases and the V segment lost 5 bases, leaving 5 bases of the junction unmatched. CDR1 is MNHEY, CDR2 SMNVEV, per germline (reference sequence). The DNA for the CDR3 is TGTGCCAGCAGTCTCCGGGACAGGGGAAACACTGAAGCTTTCTTT. Its protein product is CASSLRDRGNTEAFF.

This clone has only one observation. The chain is built from TRBV5-1 and TRBJ1-1; TRBD1 aligns across 10 bases. The V gene's germline CDR1 is SGHRS and CDR2 YFSETQ. This CDR3 has 15 residues. J gave up 5 bases and V 4 bases, and 8 bases lay outside the gene matches. The CDR3 DNA is TGCGCCAGCAGCACCGATGGACAGGGGGAGACTGAAGCTTTCTTT. Protein sequence: CASSTDGQGETEAFF.

The V gene is TRBV7-2, the J gene TRBJ2-1; TRBD2 matches 11 bases. Per germline, CDR1 SGHTA and CDR2 FQGNSA. V dropped 5 bases and J dropped 2; count of bases not matched to a gene: 5. CDR3 length: 16 residues. Here the CDR3 DNA reads TGTGCCAGCAGCCAAACTAGCGGGGGAACCTACAATGAGCAGTTCTTC. Its protein product is CASSQTSGGTYNEQFF.

The rearrangement uses TRBV7-2 and TRBJ1-2; 7 nucleotides match TRBD1. V shed 5 bases and J 6 bases; nucleotides not matched to a gene: 6. The germline gives CDR1 SGHTA, CDR2 FQGNSA. CDR3 size: 13 residues. The CDR3 region has the DNA TGTGCCAGCAGCCAGGACAGGACCGATGGCTACACCTTC. This translates into CASSQDRTDGYTF.

This clone is a singleton in its sample. The rearrangement joins TRBV2 to TRBJ1-2, with a possible D match to TRBD1 (6 bases). Germline values: CDR1 SNHLY, CDR2 FYNNEI. The CDR3 has 12 residues. Trimming pared 11 bases from V and 8 bases from J, leaving 18 bases between. The CDR3 region has the DNA TGTGCCCAGCAGGAACAGGGTAAAGGCTACACCTTC. Protein product: CAQQEQGKGYTF.

This chain joins TRBV5-4 and TRBJ2-7; weak D call: TRBD1 (5 bases). The ends were cut back, 1 base at V and 4 bases at J, with 12 bases in the middle. CDR1 SGHNT and CDR2 YYREEE come from the germline V gene (reference sequence). The CDR3 consists of 14 residues. CDR3: CASSLWGVGYEQYF. In nucleotides, the CDR3 is TGTGCCAGCAGCTTGTGGGGCGTGGGGTACGAGCAGTACTTC.